Listed here are 6 T cell receptor beta chains from one sample, sequenced in a study of blood T cell repertoires in COVID-19. Measured with immunoSEQ multiplex PCR; TCRdb has only the in-frame clones, and not every one. The sample carries 260,000 or so clones, roughly 80% recorded once. Sequenced sample: peripheral blood. These receptor sequences come from a woman in her sixties or seventies with acute or convalescent COVID-19.

The CDR3 loop reads CASSGLRGTHTEAFF. In DNA form, the CDR3 reads TGTGCCAGCAGCGGGCTACGGGGGACGCACACTGAAGCTTTCTTT. V usage is TRBV9 and J usage is TRBJ1-1, with D possibly TRBD1 on 5 matching bases. The germline CDR1 and CDR2 sequences are SGDLS and YYNGEE. The CDR3 has 15 residues. The ends were cut back, 3 bases at V and 3 bases at J, with 15 bases in the middle.

The chain uses TRBV30 and TRBJ1-2; no clear D. V lost 4 bases and J 5 bases, leaving 17 bases between the germline ends. This CDR3 has 14 amino acids. CDR1 GTSNPN and CDR2 SVGIG come from the germline V gene (reference sequence). CDR3 in DNA: TGTGCCTGGATCTCCCCATGGCCCCTTTATGGCTACACCTTC. Its translation: CAWISPWPLYGYTF. Full variable domain (rest looked up from reference TRBV30 and TRBJ1-2): SQTIHQWPATLVQPVGSPLSLECTVEGTSNPNLYWYRQAAGRGLQLLFYSVGIGQISSEVPQNLSASRPQDRQFILSSKKLLLSDSGFYLCAWISPWPLYGYTFGSGTRLTVV.

This chain uses TRBV4-3 with TRBJ1-4; 8 nucleotides line up with TRBD1. V shed 1 base and J 5 bases; nucleotides not matched to a gene: 12. The CDR3 length is 18 residues. Per germline, CDR1 LGHNA and CDR2 YSLEER. The CDR3 spells CASSQGYRGRLNNEKLFF. Written as DNA, the CDR3 is TGCGCCAGCAGCCAAGGATACAGGGGGAGATTAAACAATGAAAAACTGTTTTTT.

V gene TRBV28 combines with J gene TRBJ2-7; weak D call: TRBD2 (5 bases). Germline assignment: CDR1 MDHEN and CDR2 SYDVKM. This CDR3 is built from 14 residues. The V end was cut by 8 bases, the J end by 5 bases, with 19 bases between. This chain's CDR3 is CASSPMGVVHEQYF. The DNA for the CDR3 is TGTGCCAGCTCCCCCATGGGAGTGGTCCACGAGCAGTACTTC.

V gene TRBV12-3 or TRBV12-4 combines with J gene TRBJ2-2; D gene uncertain. Deletions cut 7 bases from V and 6 bases from J, with 9 bases between. The CDR3 has 12 amino acids. CDR3 in DNA: TGTGCCAGCAACGGGTATCCCGGGGAGCTGTTTTTT. This sequence encodes CASNGYPGELFF.

V gene TRBV3-1 (or the pseudogene TRBV3-2) combines with J gene TRBJ1-5; D might be TRBD1 (6 bases). This CDR3 has 16 residues. V was shortened by 3 bases and J by 0 bases, with 12 bases between the two germline ends. Per germline, CDR1 LGHDT and CDR2 YNNKEL (reference sequence). CDR3 nucleotide sequence: TGTGCCAGCAGCCATTCGGGACACCTTAGCAATCAGCCCCAGCATTTT. Translating gives CASSHSGHLSNQPQHF.